Sequencing of this TCR beta chain was carried out in a study of T cell repertoires in cytomegalovirus infection. The wider study: CMV epitopes in the study were HLA-C-restricted (recently identified) and HLA-B-restricted (well studied). Through public TCR beta signatures, both CMV infection and matching HLA type were indicated.

On this clonotype: What it recognizes is unknown.

V gave up 8 bases and J gave up 4 bases, with 18 bases separating them. This CDR3 contains 15 residues. TCRdb used MiXCR to reprocess the reads, holding one entry per CDR3 protein. Of 300,000 or so distinct CDR3 sequences listed, approximately 25% are singletons. Study-level results: Predominance within the ex vivo response was attributable to HLA-C-restricted CMV-specific TCR beta clonotypes.

The sequencing used cultured PBMCs, collected from culture after CMV antigen stimulation. The chain recombines TRBV5-3 with TRBJ2-2, with D perhaps matching TRBD2 (5 bases). TRBV5-3 is given ORF status, its function remaining uncertain. The clonotype originates from a human donor in good health (CMV status not recorded). Some clones in this sample may be carry-over from other donors' samples. CDR3 sequence: CASKFGSSGTGELFF. The CDR3 region has the DNA TGTGCCAGCAAATTTGGGAGTTCCGGCACCGGGGAGCTGTTTTTT.